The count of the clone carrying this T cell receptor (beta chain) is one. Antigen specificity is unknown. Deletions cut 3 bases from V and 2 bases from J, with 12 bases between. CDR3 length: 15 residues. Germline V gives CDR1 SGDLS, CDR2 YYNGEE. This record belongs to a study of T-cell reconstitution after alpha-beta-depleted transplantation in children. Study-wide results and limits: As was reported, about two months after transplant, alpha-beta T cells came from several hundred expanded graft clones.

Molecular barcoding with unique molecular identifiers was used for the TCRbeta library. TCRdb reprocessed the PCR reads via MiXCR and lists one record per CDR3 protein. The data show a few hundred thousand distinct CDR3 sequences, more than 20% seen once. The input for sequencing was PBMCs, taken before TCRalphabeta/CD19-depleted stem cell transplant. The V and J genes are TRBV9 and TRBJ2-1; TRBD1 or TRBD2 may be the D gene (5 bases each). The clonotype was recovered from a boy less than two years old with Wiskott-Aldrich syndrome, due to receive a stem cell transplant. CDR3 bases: TGTGCCAGCAGCGCAGAGGGACCAACCTACAATGAGCAGTTCTTC. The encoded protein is CASSAEGPTYNEQFF.